This T cell receptor (beta chain) was observed in a study of blood T cell repertoires in COVID-19 (dated by TCRdb to 2020 to 2022). In terms of the full investigation: Samples from collaborators originated in the United States, Italy and Spain and spanned both the acute and convalescent phases of COVID-19. The repertoires were released in a freely available public database meant as a resource for research on the immune response to SARS-CoV-2. Where HLA class I and class II types were available, the types were taken from metadata supplied by the sample provider, not from assay-based typing. Sample metadata almost always included a de-identified subject ID, COVID-19 status, age in years and sex. The samples were drawn from two sources: the first 160 participants of the ongoing ImmuneRACE study, and 950 to 1,500 subjects contributed by 6 global collaborators. The dataset comprised deeply sampled blood TCRbeta repertoires from subjects exposed to, actively infected with, or recovered from COVID-19. The prospective study material was composed of cDNA or gDNA derived from T cells, B-cell-depleted T cells, or PBMCs.

Here is what the overall study found, with its caveats: Clinical and demographic metadata were provided uncurated, with the amount varying by source and participant.

To note about this clone: The antigen it recognizes is unknown. Qualities for individual bases were not recorded, and no much larger clone is one base off. Distinct nucleotide sequences in the sample also encode this CDR3.

V loses 4 bases of germline sequence and J loses 2 bases, and the interval between the two ends is 8 bases. The CDR3, cysteine through phenylalanine, is 13 amino acids long. The entry retains the CDR3 DNA only, 39 bases that are in frame from base 1. The germline V gene yields SGHAT for CDR1 and FQNNGV for CDR2. The immunoSEQ Assay, a bias-controlled multiplex PCR, was used to amplify TCRbeta CDR3 regions from genomic DNA. Processing in the source paper ran as follows. The number of nucleated cells in each sample was estimated by amplification of reference gene primers within the assay. To quantify the absolute abundance of each unique TCRbeta CDR3 rearrangement, sequence reads were collapsed and filtered. For each sample, productive Simpson clonality was calculated as the square root of Simpson's diversity index over productive rearrangements. Sourced from immuneACCESS, this table was stored by TCRdb with only in-frame sequences that have V and J called. A share of the clones is absent; for the studies checked, an unresolved V gene accounts for under half, and the remainder has no known explanation. The DNA was the basis for D and trimming; V, J and clone size are from that table. The sample has some 160,000 clones on record, over 80% of them singletons. The ten largest clones represent around 8.4% of the sample.

One collaborating source in Seattle enrolled patients during active infection and followed them longitudinally through the course of disease. Whole blood was collected in K2EDTA tubes by collaborating institutions according to the institutions' own protocols. Collaborator samples were shipped for TCRbeta analysis as frozen whole blood, isolated PBMCs, or DNA extracted from either sample type. Material for sequencing was peripheral blood. The chain employs TRBV11-2 and TRBJ1-2; the D gene identity is not certain. The sequence derives from a woman older than 75 with COVID-19, enrolled during active disease. The CDR3 protein is CASSSGGNYGYTF. The DNA sequence is as follows: TGTGCCAGCAGCTCCGGCGGGAACTATGGCTACACCTTC.